This TCR beta chain was obtained from a study of T-cell reconstitution after alpha-beta-depleted transplantation in children. Study observations and caveats: Surviving recipient T cells and thymic progenitors underlay high day-60 TCRbeta diversity in some patients. Most T-cell counts and diversity one year after the transplant came from T cells that were newly produced. By about two months after transplant, alpha-beta T cells reportedly arose from several hundred graft clones that had expanded.

CDR3 length: 14 amino acids. The V end was cut by 1 base, the J end by 3 bases, with 9 bases between. Germline V gene sequence: CDR1 LGHDT, CDR2 YNNKEL (reference sequence). This clonotype was seen once. Its antigen is unidentified. Using unique molecular identifiers, the investigators prepared the TCRbeta library. TCRdb fed the PCR reads into MiXCR, producing one record per CDR3 protein. The table lists about 16,000 distinct CDR3 sequences, 7.7% of them singletons, with approximately 34% in the top ten. The TCR was taken from a boy less than two years old who had a stem cell transplant for Wiskott-Aldrich syndrome, so the T cells may come from the graft donor. The sample consisted of PBMCs, mostly from graft donor cells, taken 60 days after TCRalphabeta/CD19-depleted stem cell transplant. The chain joins TRBV3-1 to TRBJ1-1; D call uncertain. CDR3: CASSQALWDTEAFF. CDR3 in DNA: TGTGCCAGCAGCCAAGCTCTATGGGACACTGAAGCTTTCTTT. Drawing the rest from reference TRBV3-1 and TRBJ1-1, the complete variable domain is DTAVSQTPKYLVTQMGNDKSIKCEQNLGHDTMYWYKQDSKKFLKIMFSYNNKELIINETVPNRFSPKSPDKAHLNLHINSLELGDSAVYFCASSQALWDTEAFFGQGTRLTVV.